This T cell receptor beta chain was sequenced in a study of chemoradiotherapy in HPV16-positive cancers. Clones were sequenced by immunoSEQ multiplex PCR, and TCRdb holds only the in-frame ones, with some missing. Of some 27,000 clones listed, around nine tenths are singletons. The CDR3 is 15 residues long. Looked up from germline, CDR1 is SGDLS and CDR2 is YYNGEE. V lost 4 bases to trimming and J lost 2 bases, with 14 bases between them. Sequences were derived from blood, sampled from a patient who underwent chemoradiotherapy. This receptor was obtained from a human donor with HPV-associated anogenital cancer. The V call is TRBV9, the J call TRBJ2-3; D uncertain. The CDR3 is CASSPRGQLTDTQYF. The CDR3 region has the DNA TGTGCCAGCAGCCCCCGAGGCCAGCTCACAGATACGCAGTATTTT.